This T cell receptor beta chain comes out of a study of sequential checkpoint blockade in melanoma. Study background: Each arm's sequence ended with maintenance nivolumab. More than 20 patients had tumor biopsies before treatment and at week 13. Study-wide points: About 30 times likelier clinical benefit followed increased tumor T-cell fraction and clonality.

As concerns this clone: The target antigen is unknown.

Using immunoSEQ multiplex PCR, the repertoire was profiled, and TCRdb retains in-frame clones only, with some absent. This sample has just over 20,000 clones, with roughly 27% found just once. Treatment given: randomized to nivolumab then ipilimumab (arm A) or the reverse (arm B). The receptor was isolated from a human donor with melanoma. The sample here was tumor tissue (inferred from file names), taken from a patient given nivolumab and ipilimumab in sequence.

The CDR3 region has the DNA TGCGCCAGCAGCCAAGACACGGGCTCTGGAAACACCATATATTTT. Translating gives CASSQDTGSGNTIYF. The chain uses TRBV1 and TRBJ1-3. TRBV1 is given as a pseudogene. The CDR3 covers 15 residues.